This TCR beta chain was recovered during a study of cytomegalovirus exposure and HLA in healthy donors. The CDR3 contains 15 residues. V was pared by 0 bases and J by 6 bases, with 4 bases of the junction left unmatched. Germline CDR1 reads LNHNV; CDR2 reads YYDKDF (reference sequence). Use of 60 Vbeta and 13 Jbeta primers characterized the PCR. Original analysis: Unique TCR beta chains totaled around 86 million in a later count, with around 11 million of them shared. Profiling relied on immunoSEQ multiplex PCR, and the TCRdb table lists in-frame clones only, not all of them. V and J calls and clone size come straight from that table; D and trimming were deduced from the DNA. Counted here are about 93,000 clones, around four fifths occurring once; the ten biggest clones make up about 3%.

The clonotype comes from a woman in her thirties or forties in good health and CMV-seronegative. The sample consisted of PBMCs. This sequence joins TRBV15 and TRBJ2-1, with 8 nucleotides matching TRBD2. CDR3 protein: CATSRDRLAGNEQFF. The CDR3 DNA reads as TGTGCCACCAGCAGAGATAGGCTAGCGGGCAATGAGCAGTTCTTC.